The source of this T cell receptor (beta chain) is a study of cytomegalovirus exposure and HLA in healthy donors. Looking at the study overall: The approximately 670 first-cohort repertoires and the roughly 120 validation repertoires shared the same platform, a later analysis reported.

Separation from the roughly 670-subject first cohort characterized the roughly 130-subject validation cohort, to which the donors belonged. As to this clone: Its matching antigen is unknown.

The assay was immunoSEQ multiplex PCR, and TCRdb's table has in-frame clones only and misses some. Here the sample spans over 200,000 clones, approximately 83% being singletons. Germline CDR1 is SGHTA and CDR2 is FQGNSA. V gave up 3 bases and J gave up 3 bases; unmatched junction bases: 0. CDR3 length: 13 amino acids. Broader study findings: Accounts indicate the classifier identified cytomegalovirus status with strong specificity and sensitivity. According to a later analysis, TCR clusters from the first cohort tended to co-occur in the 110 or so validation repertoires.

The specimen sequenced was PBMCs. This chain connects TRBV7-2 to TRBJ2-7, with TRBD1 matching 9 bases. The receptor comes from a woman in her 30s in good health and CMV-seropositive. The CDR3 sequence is CASSLTGGYEQYF. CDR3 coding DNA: TGTGCCAGCAGCTTGACAGGGGGCTACGAGCAGTACTTC.